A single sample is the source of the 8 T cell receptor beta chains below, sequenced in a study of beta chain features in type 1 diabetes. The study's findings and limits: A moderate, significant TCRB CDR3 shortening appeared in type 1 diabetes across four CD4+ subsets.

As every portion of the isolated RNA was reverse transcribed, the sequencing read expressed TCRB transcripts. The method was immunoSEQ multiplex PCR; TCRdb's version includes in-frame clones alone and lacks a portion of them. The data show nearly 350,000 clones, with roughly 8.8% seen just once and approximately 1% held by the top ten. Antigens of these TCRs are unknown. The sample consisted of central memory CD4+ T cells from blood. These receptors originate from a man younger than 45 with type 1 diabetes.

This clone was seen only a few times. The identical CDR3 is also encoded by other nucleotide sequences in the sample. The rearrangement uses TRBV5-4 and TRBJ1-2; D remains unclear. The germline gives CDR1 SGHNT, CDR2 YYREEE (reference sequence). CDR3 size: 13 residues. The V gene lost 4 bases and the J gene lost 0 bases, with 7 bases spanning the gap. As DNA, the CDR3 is TGTGCCAGCAGCGACGGATCTAACTATGGCTACACCTTC. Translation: CASSDGSNYGYTF.

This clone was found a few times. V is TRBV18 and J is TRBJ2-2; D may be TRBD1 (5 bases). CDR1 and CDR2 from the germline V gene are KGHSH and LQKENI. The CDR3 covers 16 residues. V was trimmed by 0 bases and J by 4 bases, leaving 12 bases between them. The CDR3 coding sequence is TGTGCCAGCTCACCACCGGCGCAGGGCGGCACCGGGGAGCTGTTTTTT. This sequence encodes CASSPPAQGGTGELFF.

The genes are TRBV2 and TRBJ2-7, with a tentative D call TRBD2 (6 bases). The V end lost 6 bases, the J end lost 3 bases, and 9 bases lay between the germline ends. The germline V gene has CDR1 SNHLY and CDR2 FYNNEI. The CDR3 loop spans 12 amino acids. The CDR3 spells CASRLGGYEQYF. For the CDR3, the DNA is TGTGCCAGCAGGTTGGGGGGCTACGAGCAGTACTTC.

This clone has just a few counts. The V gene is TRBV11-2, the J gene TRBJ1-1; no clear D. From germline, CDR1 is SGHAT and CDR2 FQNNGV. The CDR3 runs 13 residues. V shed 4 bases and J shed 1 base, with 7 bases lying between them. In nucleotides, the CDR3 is TGTGCCAGCAGCTGGTTAGAGAACACTGAAGCTTTCTTT. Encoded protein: CASSWLENTEAFF.

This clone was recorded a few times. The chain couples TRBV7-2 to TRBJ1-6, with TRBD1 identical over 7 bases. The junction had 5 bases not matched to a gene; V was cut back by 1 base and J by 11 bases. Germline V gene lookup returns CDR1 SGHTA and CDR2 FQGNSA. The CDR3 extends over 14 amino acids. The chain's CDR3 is CASSLGQGSTPLHF. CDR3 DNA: TGTGCCAGCAGCTTAGGACAGGGATCGACACCCCTCCACTTT. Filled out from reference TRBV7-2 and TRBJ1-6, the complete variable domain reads GAGVSQSPSNKVTEKGKDVELRCDPISGHTALYWYRQSLGQGLEFLIYFQGNSAPDKSGLPSDRFSAERTGGSVSTLTIQRTQQEDSAVYLCASSLGQGSTPLHFGNGTRLTVT.

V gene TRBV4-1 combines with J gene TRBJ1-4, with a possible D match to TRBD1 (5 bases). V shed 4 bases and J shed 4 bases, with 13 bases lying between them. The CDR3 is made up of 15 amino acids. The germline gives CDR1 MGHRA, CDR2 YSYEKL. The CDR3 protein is CASSRTGEGNEKLFF. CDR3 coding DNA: TGCGCCAGCAGCCGAACAGGAGAGGGTAATGAAAAACTGTTTTTT.

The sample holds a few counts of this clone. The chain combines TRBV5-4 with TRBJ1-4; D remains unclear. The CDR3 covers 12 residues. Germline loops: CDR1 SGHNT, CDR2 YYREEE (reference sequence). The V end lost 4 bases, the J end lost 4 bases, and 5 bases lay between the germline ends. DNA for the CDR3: TGTGCCAGCAGCAGAAGTAATGAAAAACTGTTTTTT. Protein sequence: CASSRSNEKLFF.

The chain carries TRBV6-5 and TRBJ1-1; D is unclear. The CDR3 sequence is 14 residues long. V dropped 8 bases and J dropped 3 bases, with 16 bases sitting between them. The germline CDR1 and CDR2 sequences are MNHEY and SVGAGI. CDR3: CASFTDLMDTEAFF. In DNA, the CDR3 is TGTGCCAGCTTCACGGACCTTATGGACACTGAAGCTTTCTTT.